This TCR beta chain was profiled in a study of blood T cells in healthy people across ages. Details on this clonotype: As yet, its antigen is unknown.

The germline V gene encodes CDR1 MNHEY and CDR2 SMNVEV (reference sequence). Germline trimming cut 6 bases from V and 4 bases from J; bases unmatched to any gene: 4. The CDR3 runs to 14 residues. Study results and limitations: Among T cells, TCR beta diversity per million cells dropped roughly linearly as age rose. Comparison with aged donors showed that long-lived donors had more naive CD4+ cells and higher diversity.

Alongside a J-beta primer mix, a sample-barcoded 5' primer served in a second PCR lasting roughly 6 to 11 cycles. Carrying 12 random nucleotides, a template-switch adaptor labeled each individual cDNA molecule. TCRdb analysed the 5' RACE reads with MiXCR anew, one entry per CDR3 protein. Of about 970,000 distinct CDR3 sequences in the sample, roughly 51% were seen once. Extracted total RNA amounted to at least 6 micrograms for each sample. The chain uses TRBV27 and TRBJ2-1; TRBD2 matches at 9 bases. This clonotype was sampled from a woman between 55 and 75 years old in good health. The sequenced sample consisted of blood. DNA of the CDR3: TGTGCCAGCAGAGTTAGCGGGAGATACAATGAGCAGTTCTTC. Protein sequence: CASRVSGRYNEQFF.